The 28 T cell receptor beta chains below all came from one sample that was sequenced in a study of T cell responses to AZD1222 COVID-19 vaccine. Data came from immunoSEQ multiplex PCR; TCRdb stores just in-frame clones and leaves some out. The data contain under 250,000 clones, approximately 94% of them singletons. The sample here was peripheral blood, taken on day 0 of MenACWY control vaccination. The receptors were sampled from an adult in good health.

This chain joins TRBV10-3 and TRBJ1-2; D is undetermined. Per the germline V gene, CDR1 is ENHRY and CDR2 is SYGVKD. The CDR3 consists of 13 residues. V shed 1 base and J shed 8 bases, with 11 bases lying between them. CDR3 in DNA: TGTGCCATCAGTGAGTTCTGGGGATCCGGCTACACCTTC. Translating it yields CAISEFWGSGYTF.

This chain uses TRBV5-1 with TRBJ1-1; TRBD1 aligns across 10 bases. The V gene end was trimmed by 0 bases and the J gene end by 6 bases; junction bases not matched to a gene: 11. Germline CDR1 is SGHRS and CDR2 is YFSETQ. The CDR3 has 17 residues. CDR3 sequence reads: CASSLGQATGGWSEAFF. CDR3 DNA: TGCGCCAGCAGCTTGGGGCAGGCGACAGGGGGCTGGTCTGAAGCTTTCTTT.

V usage is TRBV2 and J usage is TRBJ2-5, with 12 nucleotides matching TRBD2. Germline CDR1 reads SNHLY; CDR2 reads FYNNEI. The V gene end was trimmed by 4 bases and the J gene end by 1 base; junction bases not matched to a gene: 4. CDR3 size: 16 residues. The chain's CDR3 is CASSVLAGGGQETQYF. For the CDR3, the DNA is TGTGCCAGCAGTGTACTAGCGGGGGGCGGCCAAGAGACCCAGTACTTC. The variable domain in full, completed from reference TRBV2 and TRBJ2-5, reads EPEVTQTPSHQVTQMGQEVILRCVPISNHLYFYWYRQILGQKVEFLVSFYNNEISEKSEIFDDQFSVERPDGSNFTLKIRSTKLEDSAMYFCASSVLAGGGQETQYFGPGTRLLVL.

The rearrangement uses TRBV27 and TRBJ2-3; unclear D gene. The CDR3 totals 13 residues. Germline-derived CDR1 and CDR2 are MNHEY and SMNVEV (reference sequence). The V gene lost 3 bases and the J gene lost 6 bases, with 10 bases spanning the gap. The CDR3 nucleotides are TGTGCCAGCAGTTTCTCTGGGCGGGATACGCAGTATTTT. Translating gives CASSFSGRDTQYF.

The chain uses TRBV7-9 and TRBJ1-6; D perhaps matches TRBD1 (5 bases). Trimming removed 5 bases at V and 7 bases at J, with 15 bases between. Germline CDR1 reads SEHNR; CDR2 reads FQNEAQ (reference sequence). The CDR3 covers 15 residues. The CDR3: CASSLAGEWNSPLHF. CDR3 DNA sequence: TGTGCCAGCAGCCTTGCGGGGGAGTGGAATTCACCCCTCCACTTT.

The chain employs TRBV19 and TRBJ1-1; 7 bases are a match to TRBD1. The V segment lost 3 bases and the J segment 4 bases; nucleotides outside the gene matches: 5. The CDR3 extends over 14 amino acids. Germline V lookup: CDR1 LNHDA, CDR2 SQIVND (reference sequence). The CDR3 nucleotides read TGTGCCAGTAGTATGGACAGGTCGCGCACTGAAGCTTTCTTT. Protein: CASSMDRSRTEAFF.

The chain couples TRBV28 to TRBJ1-5, with a tentative D call TRBD1 (5 bases). The CDR3 sequence is 15 residues long. CDR1 is MDHEN and CDR2 is SYDVKM in the germline V gene. The V end was cut by 8 bases, the J end by 3 bases, with 17 bases between. CDR3 coding DNA: TGTGCCAGCGCCCTGGCGGGGGGACCCAATCAGCCCCAGCATTTT. It encodes CASALAGGPNQPQHF.

J is TRBJ1-1 and V is TRBV11-2; D is undetermined. The CDR3 spans 14 residues. The germline CDR1 and CDR2 sequences are SGHAT and FQNNGV. Trimming shortened V by 0 bases and J by 4 bases, and 9 bases separated the two germline ends. CDR3 in DNA: TGTGCCAGCAGCTTAGAAGGGTGGCCCACTGAAGCTTTCTTT. Its protein is CASSLEGWPTEAFF. Full variable domain (rest looked up from reference TRBV11-2 and TRBJ1-1): EAGVAQSPRYKIIEKRQSVAFWCNPISGHATLYWYQQILGQGPKLLIQFQNNGVVDDSQLPKDRFSAERLKGVDSTLKIQPAKLEDSAVYLCASSLEGWPTEAFFGQGTRLTVV.

The chain couples TRBV10-3 to TRBJ2-1; no firm D call. Germline CDR1 and CDR2: ENHRY and SYGVKD. Trimming left V 0 bases short and J 7 bases short, with 1 base between. The CDR3 has 11 amino acids. The CDR3 DNA is TGTGCCATCAGTGAGTCGAATGAGCAGTTCTTC. Translated, it gives CAISESNEQFF.

This chain uses TRBV19 with TRBJ1-5; the D gene is possibly TRBD1 (5 bases). V lost 5 bases, J lost 2 bases, and 13 bases lay in between. Germline V lookup: CDR1 LNHDA, CDR2 SQIVND (reference sequence). The CDR3 is 15 amino acids. CDR3 residues: CASSPTPRGNQPQHF. In DNA, the CDR3 is TGTGCCAGTAGTCCAACACCCAGGGGCAATCAGCCCCAGCATTTT. Looking up the rest from reference TRBV19 and TRBJ1-5 gives the full variable domain: DGGITQSPKYLFRKEGQNVTLSCEQNLNHDAMYWYRQDPGQGLRLIYYSQIVNDFQKGDIAEGYSVSREKKESFPLTVTSAQKNPTAFYLCASSPTPRGNQPQHFGDGTRLSIL.

The rearrangement joins TRBV29-1 to TRBJ2-5, with D perhaps TRBD2 (5 bases). The CDR3 runs 15 residues. Germline lookup yields CDR1 SQVTM and CDR2 ANQGSEA. V was clipped by 6 bases and J by 5 bases, with 22 bases between them. The CDR3 is CSVGREPYIGETQYF. The DNA of the CDR3 is TGCAGCGTAGGTCGGGAACCATATATTGGGGAGACCCAGTACTTC.

The chain carries TRBV6-5 and TRBJ1-1; D remains unclear. Germline V gives CDR1 MNHEY, CDR2 SVGAGI. This CDR3 has 15 amino acids. The V end was cut by 6 bases, the J end by 4 bases, with 18 bases between. The CDR3 is CASSAPPYGGTEAFF. CDR3 in DNA: TGTGCCAGCAGCGCCCCTCCGTATGGAGGCACTGAAGCTTTCTTT.

This rearrangement joins TRBV5-1 to TRBJ1-1, with TRBD1 matching 7 bases. The V gene end was trimmed by 0 bases and the J gene end by 5 bases; junction bases not matched to a gene: 7. The CDR3 covers 15 residues. Germline assignment: CDR1 SGHRS and CDR2 YFSETQ. CDR3 DNA: TGCGCCAGCAGCTTGGCCATGACAGGGAGGACTGAAGCTTTCTTT. Its protein product is CASSLAMTGRTEAFF. Full variable domain (remainder filled in from reference TRBV5-1 and TRBJ1-1): KAGVTQTPRYLIKTRGQQVTLSCSPISGHRSVSWYQQTPGQGLQFLFEYFSETQRNKGNFPGRFSGRQFSNSRSEMNVSTLELGDSALYLCASSLAMTGRTEAFFGQGTRLTVV.

The CDR3 sequence: CASQDGRNTEAFF. The CDR3 nucleotides are TGTGCCTCTCAGGACGGCCGGAACACTGAAGCTTTCTTT. The chain links TRBV27 to TRBJ1-1; no definite D call. The CDR3 runs to 13 residues. The ends were cut back, 11 bases at V and 1 base at J, with 14 bases in the middle. Germline V gives CDR1 MNHEY, CDR2 SMNVEV (reference sequence).

This rearrangement joins TRBV7-2 to TRBJ1-5; D is undetermined. The germline CDR1 and CDR2 sequences are SGHTA and FQGNSA. V was clipped by 4 bases and J by 7 bases, with 14 bases between them. The CDR3 totals 14 residues. CDR3 residues: CASSSQAVGQPQHF. For the CDR3, the DNA is TGTGCCAGCAGCTCCCAGGCGGTCGGGCAGCCCCAGCATTTT. The full variable domain, its missing parts supplied by reference TRBV7-2 and TRBJ1-5, is GAGVSQSPSNKVTEKGKDVELRCDPISGHTALYWYRQSLGQGLEFLIYFQGNSAPDKSGLPSDRFSAERTGGSVSTLTIQRTQQEDSAVYLCASSSQAVGQPQHFGDGTRLSIL.

V usage is TRBV11-2 and J usage is TRBJ2-1; 10 nucleotides line up with TRBD2. The CDR3 has 15 residues. CDR1 and CDR2 (germline): SGHAT, FQNNGV. Unmatched junction bases numbered 4, after V lost 5 bases and J lost 3 bases. The CDR3 region is CASSPTSGFYNEQFF. Here the CDR3 DNA reads TGTGCCAGCAGCCCGACTAGCGGGTTCTACAATGAGCAGTTCTTC.

The chain couples TRBV7-9 to TRBJ2-7; D uncertain. V was trimmed by 5 bases and J by 1 base, leaving 15 bases between them. The CDR3 spans 15 residues. CDR1 is SEHNR, CDR2 FQNEAQ, per germline (reference sequence). CDR3 bases: TGTGCCAGCAGCCTTGCGGCGGCGTCTTCCTACGAGCAGTACTTC. Its protein is CASSLAAASSYEQYF.

The chain has TRBV30 and TRBJ1-2, with 7 positions matching TRBD1. This CDR3 region has 14 residues. The germline V gene encodes CDR1 GTSNPN and CDR2 SVGIG (reference sequence). Germline trimming cut 2 bases from V and 5 bases from J; bases unmatched to any gene: 8. DNA of the CDR3: TGTGCCTGGAGTCCCCACAGGGGCCTATATGGCTACACCTTC. Its protein is CAWSPHRGLYGYTF.

The count of this clone is one. The chain recombines TRBV5-4 with TRBJ2-7; 7 bases map to TRBD1. Germline assignment: CDR1 SGHNT and CDR2 YYREEE (reference sequence). The CDR3 spans 13 residues. The V gene end was trimmed by 3 bases and the J gene end by 3 bases; junction bases not matched to a gene: 3. The CDR3 loop is CASSWDSYYEQYF. As DNA, the CDR3 is TGTGCCAGCAGCTGGGACAGCTACTACGAGCAGTACTTC. Full variable domain (missing parts from reference TRBV5-4 and TRBJ2-7): ETGVTQSPTHLIKTRGQQVTLRCSSQSGHNTVSWYQQALGQGPQFIFQYYREEENGRGNFPPRFSGLQFPNYSSELNVNALELDDSALYLCASSWDSYYEQYFGPGTRLTVT.

The chain links TRBV11-3 to TRBJ2-7; TRBD1 aligns across 10 bases. CDR3 size: 15 residues. CDR1 and CDR2 from the germline V gene are SGHNT and YENEEA. The J segment lost 3 bases and the V segment lost 0 bases, leaving 2 bases of the junction unmatched. The CDR3 DNA reads as TGTGCCAGCAGCTTAGATGGGACAGGGGTCTACGAGCAGTACTTC. Translated, it gives CASSLDGTGVYEQYF.

With regard to this clone: Germline and junction disagree at one end, which may indicate a read error. V and J are TRBV27 and TRBJ2-5; no reliable D call. This CDR3 region has 8 residues. Germline CDR1 is MNHEY and CDR2 is SMNVEV (reference sequence). The CDR3 protein is CAPRTEYF. In DNA, the CDR3 is TGTGCCCCGAGGACCGAGTACTTC.

A few counts support this clone. The chain employs TRBV19 and TRBJ2-7, with a tentative D call TRBD1 (6 bases). Trimming stripped 5 bases from V and 3 bases from J, with 8 bases between. The CDR3 runs to 12 residues. Germline V CDR1 and CDR2: LNHDA, SQIVND (reference sequence). The CDR3 is CASSSGDYEQYF. The CDR3 DNA follows: TGTGCCAGTAGTTCAGGGGACTACGAGCAGTACTTC.

The J gene is TRBJ2-3, the V gene TRBV7-9; no firm D call. The CDR3 covers 15 residues. Germline V gene lookup returns CDR1 SEHNR and CDR2 FQNEAQ (reference sequence). V was clipped by 4 bases and J by 2 bases, with 13 bases between them. As DNA, the CDR3 is TGTGCCAGCAGCTCCCGGGTACCATCCACAGATACGCAGTATTTT. This codes for CASSSRVPSTDTQYF. Full variable domain (missing parts from reference TRBV7-9 and TRBJ2-3): DTGVSQNPRHKITKRGQNVTFRCDPISEHNRLYWYRQTLGQGPEFLTYFQNEAQLEKSRLLSDRFSAERPKGSFSTLEIQRTEQGDSAMYLCASSSRVPSTDTQYFGPGTRLTVL.

The chain is built from TRBV5-4 and TRBJ1-2; D not certain. CDR1 and CDR2 (germline): SGHNT, YYREEE (reference sequence). Trimming left V 4 bases short and J 2 bases short, with 12 bases between. The CDR3 covers 14 residues. The CDR3 DNA reads TGTGCCAGCAGCAGCGGAGGGCGGAACTATGGCTACACCTTC. Its protein product is CASSSGGRNYGYTF. The whole variable domain, filled in from reference TRBV5-4 and TRBJ1-2, reads ETGVTQSPTHLIKTRGQQVTLRCSSQSGHNTVSWYQQALGQGPQFIFQYYREEENGRGNFPPRFSGLQFPNYSSELNVNALELDDSALYLCASSSGGRNYGYTFGSGTRLTVV.

CDR3 sequence: CASSENLNPYEQYF. The CDR3 region has the DNA TGCGCCAGCAGTGAGAACCTAAACCCCTACGAGCAGTACTTC. The J gene is TRBJ2-7, the V gene TRBV10-1; D call uncertain. Trimming pared 2 bases from V and 2 bases from J, leaving 10 bases between. The CDR3 is 14 amino acids. Germline assignment: CDR1 WNHNN and CDR2 SYGVQD (reference sequence).

This chain links TRBV3-1 (or the pseudogene TRBV3-2) with TRBJ1-5, with D possibly being TRBD1 (5 bases). This CDR3 is 16 amino acids long. The V end was cut by 3 bases, the J end by 6 bases, with 18 bases between. Per germline, CDR1 LGHDT and CDR2 YNNKEL (reference sequence). Written as DNA, the CDR3 is TGTGCCAGCAGCCAGGCCGGGACGGCCAGTACTCAGCCCCAGCATTTT. Encoded protein: CASSQAGTASTQPQHF.

A single count supports this clone. The chain uses TRBV12-3 or TRBV12-4 and TRBJ2-1; D call uncertain. The CDR3 is 11 residues long. The germline V and J ends were trimmed by 5 bases and 9 bases, with 8 bases remaining between them. CDR3 amino acids: CASSLMGEQFF. CDR3 sequence (DNA): TGTGCCAGCAGTCTGATGGGTGAGCAGTTCTTC.

This chain joins TRBV18 and TRBJ2-3; 7 bases match TRBD2. In germline, CDR1 is KGHSH, CDR2 LQKENI. The CDR3 has 13 amino acids. The ends lost 5 bases at V and 4 bases at J; junction bases unmatched: 3. CDR3 bases: TGTGCCAGCTCAACGGGGGGTCCAGATACGCAGTATTTT. It encodes CASSTGGPDTQYF.